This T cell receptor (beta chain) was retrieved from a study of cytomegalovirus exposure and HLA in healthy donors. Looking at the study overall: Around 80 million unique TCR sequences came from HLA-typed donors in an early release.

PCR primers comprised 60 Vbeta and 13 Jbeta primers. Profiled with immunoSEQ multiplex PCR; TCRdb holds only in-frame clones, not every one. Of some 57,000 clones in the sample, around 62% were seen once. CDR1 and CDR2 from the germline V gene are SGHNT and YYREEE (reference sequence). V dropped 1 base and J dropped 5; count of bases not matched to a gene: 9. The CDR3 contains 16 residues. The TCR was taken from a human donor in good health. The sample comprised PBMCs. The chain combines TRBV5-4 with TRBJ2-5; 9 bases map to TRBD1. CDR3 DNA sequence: TGTGCCAGCAGCTTGCGTGGACAGGGGTTGAGGGAGACCCAGTACTTC. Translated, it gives CASSLRGQGLRETQYF.